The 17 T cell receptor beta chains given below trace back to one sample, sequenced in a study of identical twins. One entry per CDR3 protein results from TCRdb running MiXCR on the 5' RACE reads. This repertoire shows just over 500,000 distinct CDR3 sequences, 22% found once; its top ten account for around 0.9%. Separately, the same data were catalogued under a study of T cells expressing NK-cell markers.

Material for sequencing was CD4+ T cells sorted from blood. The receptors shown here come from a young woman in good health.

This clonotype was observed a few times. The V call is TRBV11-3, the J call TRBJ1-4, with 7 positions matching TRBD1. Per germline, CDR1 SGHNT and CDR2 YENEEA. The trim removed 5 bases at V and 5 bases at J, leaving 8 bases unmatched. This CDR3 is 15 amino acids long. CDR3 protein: CASSHNRDRNEKLFF. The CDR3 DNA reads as TGTGCCAGCAGCCACAATAGGGACAGAAATGAAAAACTGTTTTTT.

The CDR3 region is CASSDSGGLVQFF. CDR3 in DNA: TGTGCCAGCAGTGACTCAGGTGGATTGGTGCAGTTCTTC. This chain uses TRBV6-4 with TRBJ2-1; the D is unclear. The germline gives CDR1 MRHNA, CDR2 SNTAGT. The CDR3 sequence is 13 residues long. V shed 0 bases and J shed 12 bases, with 12 bases lying between them.

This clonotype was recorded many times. The CDR3 is CASSGAGGRPDTQYF. The CDR3 DNA reads TGTGCCAGCAGCGGGGCCGGGGGGCGACCAGATACGCAGTATTTT. The chain uses TRBV7-2 and TRBJ2-3; tentative D call: TRBD2 (7 bases). The CDR3 extends over 15 amino acids. Trimming left V 5 bases short and J 4 bases short, with 16 bases between. Germline CDR1 is SGHTA and CDR2 is FQGNSA.

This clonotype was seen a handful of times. The CDR3 loop is CASSWTSGTGSEQYF. CDR3 sequence (DNA): TGTGCCAGCAGCTGGACTAGCGGGACCGGGTCCGAGCAGTACTTC. This chain connects TRBV13 to TRBJ2-7, with TRBD2 matching over 12 bases. Germline trimming cut 4 bases from V and 6 bases from J; bases unmatched to any gene: 7. The germline gives CDR1 PRHDT, CDR2 FYEKMQ (reference sequence). The CDR3 spans 15 residues.

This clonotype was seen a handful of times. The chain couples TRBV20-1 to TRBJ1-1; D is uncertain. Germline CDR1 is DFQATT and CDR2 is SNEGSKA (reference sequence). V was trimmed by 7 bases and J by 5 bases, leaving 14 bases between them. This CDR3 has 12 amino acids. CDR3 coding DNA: TGCAGTGTCAGAGCGCGGGGAACTGAAGCTTTCTTT. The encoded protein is CSVRARGTEAFF.

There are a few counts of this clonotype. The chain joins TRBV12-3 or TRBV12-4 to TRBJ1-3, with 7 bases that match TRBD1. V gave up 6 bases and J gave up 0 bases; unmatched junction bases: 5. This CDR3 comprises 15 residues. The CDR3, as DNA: TGTGCCAGCAGCCCGGGACAGAACTCTGGAAACACCATATATTTT. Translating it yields CASSPGQNSGNTIYF.

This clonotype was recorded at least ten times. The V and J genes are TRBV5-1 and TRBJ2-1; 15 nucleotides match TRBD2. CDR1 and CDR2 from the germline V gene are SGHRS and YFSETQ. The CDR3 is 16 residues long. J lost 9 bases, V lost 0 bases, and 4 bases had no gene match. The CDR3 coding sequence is TGCGCCAGCAGCTTGGGCCGGACTAGCGGGAGGGGTGAGCAGTTCTTC. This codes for CASSLGRTSGRGEQFF.

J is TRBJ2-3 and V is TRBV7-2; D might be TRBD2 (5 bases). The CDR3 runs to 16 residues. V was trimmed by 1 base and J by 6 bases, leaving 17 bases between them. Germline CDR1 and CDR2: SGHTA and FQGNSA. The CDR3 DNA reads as TGTGCCAGCAGCTTAGGTGCTAGCCGGTATGTGGATACGCAGTATTTT. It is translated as CASSLGASRYVDTQYF. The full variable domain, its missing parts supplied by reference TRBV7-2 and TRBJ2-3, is GAGVSQSPSNKVTEKGKDVELRCDPISGHTALYWYRQSLGQGLEFLIYFQGNSAPDKSGLPSDRFSAERTGGSVSTLTIQRTQQEDSAVYLCASSLGASRYVDTQYFGPGTRLTVL.

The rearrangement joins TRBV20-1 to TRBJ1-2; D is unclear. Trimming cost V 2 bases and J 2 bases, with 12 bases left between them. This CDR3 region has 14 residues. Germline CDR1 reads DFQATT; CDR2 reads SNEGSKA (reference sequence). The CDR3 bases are TGCAGTGCTAGAAACTTTTTCACCAACTATGGCTACACCTTC. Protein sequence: CSARNFFTNYGYTF.

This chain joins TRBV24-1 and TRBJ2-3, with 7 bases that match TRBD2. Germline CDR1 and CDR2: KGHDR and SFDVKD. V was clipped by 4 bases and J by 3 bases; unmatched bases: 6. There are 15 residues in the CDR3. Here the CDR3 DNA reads TGTGCCACCAGTGACACCGGGACTACAACAGATACGCAGTATTTT. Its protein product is CATSDTGTTTDTQYF.

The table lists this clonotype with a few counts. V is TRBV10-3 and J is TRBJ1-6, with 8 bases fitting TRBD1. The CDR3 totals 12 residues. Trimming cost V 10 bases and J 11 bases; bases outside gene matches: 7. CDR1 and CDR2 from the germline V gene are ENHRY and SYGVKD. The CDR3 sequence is CATGQGRTPLHF. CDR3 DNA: TGTGCCACCGGACAGGGTAGGACACCCCTCCACTTT.

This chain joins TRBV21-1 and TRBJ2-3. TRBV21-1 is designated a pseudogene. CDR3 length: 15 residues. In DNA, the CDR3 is TGTGCCAGCAGCAAATCCGGCCAGGTTACAGATACGCAGTATTTT. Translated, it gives CASSKSGQVTDTQYF.

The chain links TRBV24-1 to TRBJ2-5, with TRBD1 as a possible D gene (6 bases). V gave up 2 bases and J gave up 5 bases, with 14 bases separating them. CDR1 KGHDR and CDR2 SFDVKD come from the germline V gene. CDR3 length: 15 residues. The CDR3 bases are TGTGCCACCAGTGATTCCACAGGGAGCGGTGAGACCCAGTACTTC. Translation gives CATSDSTGSGETQYF.

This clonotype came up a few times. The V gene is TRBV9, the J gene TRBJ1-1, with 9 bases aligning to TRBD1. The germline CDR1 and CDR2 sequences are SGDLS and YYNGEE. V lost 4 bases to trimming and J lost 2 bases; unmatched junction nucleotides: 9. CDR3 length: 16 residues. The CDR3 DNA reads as TGTGCCAGCAGCCCAAGGAACAGGGGGCCAAACACTGAAGCTTTCTTT. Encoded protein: CASSPRNRGPNTEAFF.

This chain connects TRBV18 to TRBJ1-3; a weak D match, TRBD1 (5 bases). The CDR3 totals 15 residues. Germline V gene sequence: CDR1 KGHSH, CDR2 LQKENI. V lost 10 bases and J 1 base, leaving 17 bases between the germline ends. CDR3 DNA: TGTGCCACCCGGGGTCCGGGACGATCTGGAAACACCATATATTTT. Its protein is CATRGPGRSGNTIYF. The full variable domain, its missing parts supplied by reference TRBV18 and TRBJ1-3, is NAGVMQNPRHLVRRRGQEARLRCSPMKGHSHVYWYRQLPEEGLKFMVYLQKENIIDESGMPKERFSAEFPKEGPSILRIQQVVRGDSAAYFCATRGPGRSGNTIYFGEGSWLTVV.

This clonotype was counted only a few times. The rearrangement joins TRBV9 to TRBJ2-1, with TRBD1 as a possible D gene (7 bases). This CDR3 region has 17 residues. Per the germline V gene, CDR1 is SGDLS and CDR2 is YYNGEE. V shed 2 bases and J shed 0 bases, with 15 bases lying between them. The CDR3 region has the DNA TGTGCCAGCAGCGTTCTTGGCGGGGACAGCTCCTACAATGAGCAGTTCTTC. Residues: CASSVLGGDSSYNEQFF.

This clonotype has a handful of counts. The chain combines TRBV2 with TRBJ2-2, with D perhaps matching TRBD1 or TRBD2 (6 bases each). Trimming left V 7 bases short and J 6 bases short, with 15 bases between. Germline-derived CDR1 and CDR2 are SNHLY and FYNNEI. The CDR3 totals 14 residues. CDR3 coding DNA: TGTGCCAGCACCGAAGGGGGGTGGTCCGGGGAGCTGTTTTTT. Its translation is CASTEGGWSGELFF.